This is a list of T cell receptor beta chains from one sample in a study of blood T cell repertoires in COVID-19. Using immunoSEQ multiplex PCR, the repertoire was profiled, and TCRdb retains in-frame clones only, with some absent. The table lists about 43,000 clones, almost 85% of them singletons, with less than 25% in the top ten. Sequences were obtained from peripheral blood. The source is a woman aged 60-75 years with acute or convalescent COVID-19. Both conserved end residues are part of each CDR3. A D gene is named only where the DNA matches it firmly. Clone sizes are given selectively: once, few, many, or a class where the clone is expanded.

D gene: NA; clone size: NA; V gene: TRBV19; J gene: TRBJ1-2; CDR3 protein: CASSPSGTSYGYTF; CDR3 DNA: TGTGCCAGTAGTCCTTCCGGGACAAGTTATGGCTACACCTTC
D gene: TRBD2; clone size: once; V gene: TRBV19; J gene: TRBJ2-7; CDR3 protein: CASSRAGTTSGEQYF; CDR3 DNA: TGTGCCAGTAGTCGCGCCGGGACCACTAGCGGCGAGCAGTACTTC
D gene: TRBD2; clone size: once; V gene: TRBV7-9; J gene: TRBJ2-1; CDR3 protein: CASSLSLAGGPSNEQFF; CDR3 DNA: TGTGCCAGCAGCTTAAGCCTAGCGGGGGGGCCTAGCAATGAGCAGTTCTTC
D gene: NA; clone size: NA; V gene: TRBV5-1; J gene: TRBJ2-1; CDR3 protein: CASSLAGVSNEQFF; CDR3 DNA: TGCGCCAGCAGCTTGGCCGGGGTGAGTAATGAGCAGTTCTTC
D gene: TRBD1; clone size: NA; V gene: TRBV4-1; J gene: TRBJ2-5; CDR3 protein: CASSQVITVTGAQYF; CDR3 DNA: TGCGCCAGCAGCCAAGTTATCACCGTAACAGGGGCCCAGTACTTC
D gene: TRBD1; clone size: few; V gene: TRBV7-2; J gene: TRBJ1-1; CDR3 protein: CASSLADRAGEAFF; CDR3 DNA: TGTGCCAGCAGCTTAGCGGACAGGGCTGGCGAAGCTTTCTTT
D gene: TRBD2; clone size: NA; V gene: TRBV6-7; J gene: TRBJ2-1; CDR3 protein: CASSYRGPGGFEQFF; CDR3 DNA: TGTGCCAGCAGTTACCGGGGACCGGGGGGGTTTGAGCAGTTCTTC
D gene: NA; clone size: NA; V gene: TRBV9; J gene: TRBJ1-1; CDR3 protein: CASPPEAFF; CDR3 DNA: TGTGCCAGCCCCCCTGAGGCTTTCTTT
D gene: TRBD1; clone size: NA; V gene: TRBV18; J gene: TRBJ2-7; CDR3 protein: CASSRNRDRPYEQYF; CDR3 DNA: TGTGCCAGCTCACGAAACCGGGACAGACCCTACGAGCAGTACTTC
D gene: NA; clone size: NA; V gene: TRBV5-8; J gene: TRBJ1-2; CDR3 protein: CASSQLRTF; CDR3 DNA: TGTGCCAGCAGCCAACTAAGGACCTTC
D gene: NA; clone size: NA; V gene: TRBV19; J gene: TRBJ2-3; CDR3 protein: CASSPGHYTDTQYF; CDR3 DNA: TGTGCCAGCTCCCCCGGACACTACACAGATACGCAGTATTTT
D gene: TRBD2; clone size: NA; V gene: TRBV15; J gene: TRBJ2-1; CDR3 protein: CATSTPSTSRVEQFF; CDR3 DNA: TGTGCCACCAGCACCCCCTCGACTAGCCGGGTTGAGCAGTTCTTC
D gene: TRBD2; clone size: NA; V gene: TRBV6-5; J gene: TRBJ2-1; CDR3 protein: CATKTRAGGYNEQFF; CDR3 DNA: TGTGCCACCAAGACGCGCGCGGGGGGGTACAATGAGCAGTTCTTC
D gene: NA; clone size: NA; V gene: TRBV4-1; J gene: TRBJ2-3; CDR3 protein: CASALLGGGQDTQYF; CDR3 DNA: TGCGCCAGCGCTCTCTTGGGGGGGGGACAAGATACGCAGTATTTT
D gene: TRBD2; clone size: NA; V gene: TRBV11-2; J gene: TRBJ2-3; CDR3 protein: CASSLGGSGGDTDTQYF; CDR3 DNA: TGTGCCAGCAGCTTAGGGGGCAGCGGGGGAGACACAGATACGCAGTATTTT
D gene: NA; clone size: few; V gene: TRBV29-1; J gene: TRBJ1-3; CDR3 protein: CSVVTRSFSGNTIYF; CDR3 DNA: TGCAGCGTTGTTACCAGATCCTTCTCTGGAAACACCATATATTTT
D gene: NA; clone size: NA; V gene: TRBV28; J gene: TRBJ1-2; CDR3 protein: CATGTLNYGYTF; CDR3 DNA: TGTGCCACCGGGACTCTTAACTATGGCTACACCTTC
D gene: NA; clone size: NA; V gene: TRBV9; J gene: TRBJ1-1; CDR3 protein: CASSLPLNTEAFF; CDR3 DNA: TGTGCCAGCAGTCTTCCCCTGAACACTGAAGCTTTCTTT
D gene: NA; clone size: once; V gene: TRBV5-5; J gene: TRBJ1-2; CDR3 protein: CASSLAWAGDGYTF; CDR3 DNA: TGTGCCAGCAGCTTGGCCTGGGCAGGGGATGGCTACACCTTC
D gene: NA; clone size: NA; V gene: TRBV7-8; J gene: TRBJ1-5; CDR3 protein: CASSSDTNQPQHF; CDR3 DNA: TGTGCCAGCAGTTCGGACACAAATCAGCCCCAGCATTTT
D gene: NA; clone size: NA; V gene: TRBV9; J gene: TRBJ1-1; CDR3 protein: CASSVPYGAFF; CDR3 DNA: TGTGCCAGCAGCGTCCCCTATGGAGCTTTCTTT
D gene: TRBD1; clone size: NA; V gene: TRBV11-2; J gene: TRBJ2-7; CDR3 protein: CASRAANRDRGSYEQYF; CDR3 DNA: TGTGCCAGCAGAGCTGCAAACCGGGACAGGGGCTCCTACGAGCAGTACTTC
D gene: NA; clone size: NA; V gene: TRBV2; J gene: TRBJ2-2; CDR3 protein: CASRAANMAGELFF; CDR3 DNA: TGTGCCAGCAGGGCCGCCAATATGGCCGGGGAGCTGTTTTTT
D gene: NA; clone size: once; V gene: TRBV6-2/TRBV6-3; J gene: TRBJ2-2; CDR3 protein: CASSGLANTGELFF; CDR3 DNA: TGTGCCAGCAGTGGTCTAGCGAACACCGGGGAGCTGTTTTTT
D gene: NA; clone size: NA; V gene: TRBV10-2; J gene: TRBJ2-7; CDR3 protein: CASSEYRAHEQYF; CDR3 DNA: TGCGCCAGCAGTGAGTACAGAGCTCACGAGCAGTACTTC
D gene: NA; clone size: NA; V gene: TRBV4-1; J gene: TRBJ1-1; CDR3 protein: CASSWQGHPNTEAFF; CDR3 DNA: TGCGCCAGCAGCTGGCAGGGACACCCGAACACTGAAGCTTTCTTT
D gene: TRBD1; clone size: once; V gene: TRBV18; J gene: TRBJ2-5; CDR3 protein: CASSLRTGTRETQYF; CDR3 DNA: TGTGCCAGCTCACTCCGGACAGGGACTCGAGAGACCCAGTACTTC
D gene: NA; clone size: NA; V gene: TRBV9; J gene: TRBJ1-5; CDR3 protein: CASSAGEGDQPQHF; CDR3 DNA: TGTGCCAGCAGCGCGGGGGAGGGGGACCAGCCCCAGCATTTT
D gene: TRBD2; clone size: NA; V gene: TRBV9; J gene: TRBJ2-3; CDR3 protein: CASSPSGAVTDTQYF; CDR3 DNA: TGTGCCAGCAGCCCTAGCGGGGCGGTCACAGATACGCAGTATTTT
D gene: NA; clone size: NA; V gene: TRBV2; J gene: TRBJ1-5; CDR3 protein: CASREDSNQPQHF; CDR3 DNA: TGTGCCAGCAGAGAGGACAGTAATCAGCCCCAGCATTTT
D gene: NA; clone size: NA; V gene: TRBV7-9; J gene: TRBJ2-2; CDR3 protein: CASSLEEGRNTGELFF; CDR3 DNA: TGTGCCAGCAGCTTAGAGGAGGGAAGAAACACCGGGGAGCTGTTTTTT
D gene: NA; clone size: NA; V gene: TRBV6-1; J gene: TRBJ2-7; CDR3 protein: CASSDSSYEQYF; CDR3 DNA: TGTGCCAGCAGTGACAGCTCCTACGAGCAGTACTTC
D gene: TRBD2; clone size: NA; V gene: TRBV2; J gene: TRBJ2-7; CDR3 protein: CASKEGRGVAYEQYF; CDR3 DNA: TGTGCCAGCAAGGAAGGGCGGGGGGTGGCCTACGAGCAGTACTTC
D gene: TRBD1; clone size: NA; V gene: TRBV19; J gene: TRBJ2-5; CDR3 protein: CASSVQGAQETQYF; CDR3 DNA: TGTGCCAGTAGTGTTCAGGGGGCCCAAGAGACCCAGTACTTC
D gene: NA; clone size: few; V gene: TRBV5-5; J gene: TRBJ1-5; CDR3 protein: CASSSFLGENQPQHF; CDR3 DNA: TGTGCCAGCAGCTCCTTTCTCGGGGAGAATCAGCCCCAGCATTTT
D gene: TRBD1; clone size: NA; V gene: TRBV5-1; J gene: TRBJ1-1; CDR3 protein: CASSRTGATADTEAFF; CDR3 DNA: TGCGCCAGCAGCAGGACAGGGGCGACCGCGGACACTGAAGCTTTCTTT
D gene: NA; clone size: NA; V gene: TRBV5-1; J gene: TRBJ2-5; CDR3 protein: CASGGGSRARETQYF; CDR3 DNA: TGCGCCAGCGGTGGAGGGAGCAGGGCGAGAGAGACCCAGTACTTC
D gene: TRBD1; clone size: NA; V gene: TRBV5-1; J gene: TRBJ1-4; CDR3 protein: CASSPDRGPATNEKLFF; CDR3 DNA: TGCGCCAGCAGCCCAGACAGGGGTCCTGCAACTAATGAAAAACTGTTTTTT
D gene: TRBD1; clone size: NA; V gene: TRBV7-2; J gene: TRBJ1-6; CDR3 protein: CASSHRTGADPSLHF; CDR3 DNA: TGTGCCAGCAGCCATCGGACAGGGGCCGACCCCTCCCTCCACTTT
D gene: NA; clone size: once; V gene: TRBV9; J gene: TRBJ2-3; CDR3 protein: CASSISGDTDTQYF; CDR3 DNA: TGTGCCAGCAGCATTAGCGGAGACACAGATACGCAGTATTTT
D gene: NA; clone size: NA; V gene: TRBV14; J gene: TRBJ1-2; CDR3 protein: CASSQGQAYGYTF; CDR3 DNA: TGTGCCAGCAGCCAAGGACAGGCCTATGGCTACACCTTC
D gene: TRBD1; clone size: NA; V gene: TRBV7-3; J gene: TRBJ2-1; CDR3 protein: CASSLGFDGTAYNEQFF; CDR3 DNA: TGTGCCAGCAGCTTAGGATTCGATGGGACAGCCTACAATGAGCAGTTCTTC
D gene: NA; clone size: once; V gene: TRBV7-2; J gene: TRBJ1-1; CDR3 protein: CASIQGRNTEAFF; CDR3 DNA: TGTGCCAGCATCCAGGGCCGGAACACTGAAGCTTTCTTT
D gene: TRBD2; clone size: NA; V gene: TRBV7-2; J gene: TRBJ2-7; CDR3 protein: CATRLAGGREQYF; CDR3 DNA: TGTGCCACCCGACTAGCGGGGGGTCGCGAGCAGTACTTC
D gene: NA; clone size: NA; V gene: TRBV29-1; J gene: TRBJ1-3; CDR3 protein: CSVSLHGGSGNTIYF; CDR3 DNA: TGCAGCGTTTCCCTTCACGGGGGCTCTGGAAACACCATATATTTT
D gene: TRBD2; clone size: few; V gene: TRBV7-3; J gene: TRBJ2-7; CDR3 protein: CASSIHSGGSYEQYF; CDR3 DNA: TGTGCCAGCAGCATCCATAGCGGGGGGTCCTACGAGCAGTACTTC